Below are 23 T cell receptor beta chains sequenced from a single sample in a study of OX40 agonist ivuxolimab in advanced cancers. Sequencing was performed with immunoSEQ multiplex PCR; in TCRdb, only in-frame clones are kept and a portion is missing. This table has 100,000 or so clones, more than 95% appearing once. Sequences were derived from CD4+ or CD8+ T cells sorted from blood, sampled in a trial of the OX40 agonist ivuxolimab. These receptor sequences come from an adult with an advanced solid tumor such as melanoma, head and neck, liver or kidney cancer.

The genes are TRBV5-1 and TRBJ2-3, with 9 bases matching TRBD1. Germline CDR1 is SGHRS and CDR2 is YFSETQ. CDR3 length equals 15 residues. V dropped 4 bases and J dropped 3; count of bases not matched to a gene: 6. In DNA form, the CDR3 reads TGCGCCAGCAGCCAGGGACAGGGTGGGACAGATACGCAGTATTTT. Its translation is CASSQGQGGTDTQYF.

V gene TRBV4-1 combines with J gene TRBJ1-1; unclear D gene. The CDR3 sequence is 15 residues long. Germline V gene sequence: CDR1 MGHRA, CDR2 YSYEKL. Trimming left V 0 bases short and J 3 bases short, with 11 bases between. CDR3 sequence (DNA): TGCGCCAGCAGCCAAGATCCCCAGGAATACACTGAAGCTTTCTTT. Residues: CASSQDPQEYTEAFF.

The genes are TRBV7-9 and TRBJ2-1; 11 bases agree with TRBD2. V trimming: 6 bases; J trimming: 4 bases; junction bases outside the gene matches: 5. This CDR3 contains 15 residues. The germline V gene encodes CDR1 SEHNR and CDR2 FQNEAQ (reference sequence). The CDR3 nucleotides read TGTGCCAGCAGGGATCGGACTAGCGGGTACAATGAGCAGTTCTTC. Protein: CASRDRTSGYNEQFF.

This clone was observed once. DNA for the CDR3: TGTGCCAGCAGCTTGGATGATGAGCAGTTCTTC. Translation: CASSLDDEQFF. The chain has TRBV5-6 and TRBJ2-1; D is uncertain. Trimming removed 0 bases at V and 8 bases at J, with 3 bases between. Per the germline V gene, CDR1 is SGHDT and CDR2 is YYEEEE. The CDR3 sequence is 11 residues long.

CDR3 protein: CASSSPSTDTQYF. CDR3 in DNA: TGTGCCAGCAGCTCACCTAGCACAGATACGCAGTATTTT. The rearrangement joins TRBV7-3 to TRBJ2-3, with D hard to call. V dropped 4 bases and J dropped 0 bases, with 5 bases sitting between them. Germline V gene data show CDR1 as SGHTA and CDR2 as FQGTGA. This CDR3 region has 13 residues. The variable domain in full, completed from reference TRBV7-3 and TRBJ2-3, reads GAGVSQTPSNKVTEKGKYVELRCDPISGHTALYWYRQSLGQGPEFLIYFQGTGAADDSGLPNDRFFAVRPEGSVSTLKIQRTERGDSAVYLCASSSPSTDTQYFGPGTRLTVL.

The chain couples TRBV30 to TRBJ1-6; D unclear. V shed 4 bases and J shed 6 bases, with 7 bases lying between them. From germline, CDR1 is GTSNPN and CDR2 SVGIG (reference sequence). The CDR3 is 12 residues long. CDR3 residues: CAWTGINSPLHF. The CDR3 region has the DNA TGTGCCTGGACGGGTATTAATTCACCCCTCCACTTT.

This rearrangement joins TRBV6-6 to TRBJ2-7; no reliable D call. Trimming took 3 bases from V and 0 from J, leaving 3 bases between them. Per germline, CDR1 MNHNY and CDR2 SVGAGI (reference sequence). The CDR3 loop spans 12 amino acids. CDR3 in amino acids: CASSYFSYEQYF. The CDR3 bases are TGTGCCAGCAGTTATTTCTCCTACGAGCAGTACTTC.

This chain connects TRBV6-1 to TRBJ1-1; D is uncertain. V was trimmed by 2 bases and J by 1 base, leaving 8 bases between them. Germline CDR1 MNHNS, CDR2 SASEGT. The CDR3 length is 14 residues. CDR3: CASSEYTENTEAFF. CDR3 nucleotide sequence: TGTGCCAGCAGTGAATACACGGAGAACACTGAAGCTTTCTTT.

This sequence joins TRBV4-3 and TRBJ2-3; D is undetermined. Germline CDR1 is LGHNA and CDR2 is YSLEER. The CDR3 is 14 residues long. V was clipped by 0 bases and J by 3 bases, with 7 bases between them. CDR3: CASSQEQNTDTQYF. CDR3 nucleotides: TGCGCCAGCAGCCAAGAACAGAATACAGATACGCAGTATTTT.

CDR3 in amino acids: CASSLGPGKNNEQFF. The CDR3 DNA reads TGTGCCAGCAGCTTAGGGCCAGGGAAGAACAATGAGCAGTTCTTC. This sequence joins TRBV7-3 and TRBJ2-1, with a tentative D call TRBD1 (5 bases). The germline V and J ends were trimmed by 2 bases and 5 bases, with 13 bases remaining between them. The CDR3 length is 15 residues. Germline assignment: CDR1 SGHTA and CDR2 FQGTGA.

This chain joins TRBV30 and TRBJ1-6; a possible D gene is TRBD1 (5 bases). The CDR3 has 11 amino acids. Trimming cost V 5 bases and J 8 bases, with 7 bases left between them. Germline V gene sequence: CDR1 GTSNPN, CDR2 SVGIG (reference sequence). CDR3 in DNA: TGTGCCTGGGACAGTGATTCACCCCTCCACTTT. Translating it yields CAWDSDSPLHF.

The chain is built from TRBV7-8 and TRBJ2-1; TRBD2 agrees at 10 bases. The V gene's germline CDR1 is SGHVS and CDR2 FQNEAQ. The CDR3 covers 18 residues. After removal of 1 base from V and 1 base from J, the junction contained 7 bases not matched to a gene. The CDR3 DNA follows: TGTGCCAGCAGCTTAGAGGCTAGCGGGAGCCTGTCCTACAATGAGCAGTTCTTC. It codes for CASSLEASGSLSYNEQFF.

The V call is TRBV19, the J call TRBJ1-5; D remains unclear. CDR3 length: 15 residues. V was trimmed by 3 bases and J by 4 bases, leaving 13 bases between them. Germline assignment: CDR1 LNHDA and CDR2 SQIVND (reference sequence). CDR3 sequence reads: CASSIGGRTNQPQHF. CDR3 nucleotides: TGTGCCAGTAGTATTGGAGGCCGTACAAATCAGCCCCAGCATTTT. Based on the CDR3 plus reference TRBV19 and TRBJ1-5, the full variable domain is DGGITQSPKYLFRKEGQNVTLSCEQNLNHDAMYWYRQDPGQGLRLIYYSQIVNDFQKGDIAEGYSVSREKKESFPLTVTSAQKNPTAFYLCASSIGGRTNQPQHFGDGTRLSIL.

V is TRBV5-6 and J is TRBJ2-1, with D tentatively TRBD2 (5 bases). Germline V gene lookup returns CDR1 SGHDT and CDR2 YYEEEE. The CDR3 covers 14 residues. Trimming left V 0 bases short and J 7 bases short, with 11 bases between. In DNA, the CDR3 is TGTGCCAGCAGCTTGGGGTCCCCGGGGAATGAGCAGTTCTTC. Its protein is CASSLGSPGNEQFF.

The chain carries TRBV11-3 and TRBJ1-1; D unclear. The germline gives CDR1 SGHNT, CDR2 YENEEA. This CDR3 spans 15 amino acids. Trimming pared 1 base from V and 3 bases from J, leaving 12 bases between. The CDR3 DNA is TGTGCCAGCAGCTTAGGAGTGGGCTTGGACACTGAAGCTTTCTTT. It specifies CASSLGVGLDTEAFF.

A remark on this clone: Possible read error: a much larger clone is one base away. The chain joins TRBV13 to TRBJ2-7; 8 positions agree with TRBD2. In germline, CDR1 is PRHDT, CDR2 FYEKMQ (reference sequence). Trimming removed 5 bases from V and 8 bases from J; junction bases left unmatched: 14. This CDR3 spans 15 amino acids. This CDR3 reads CASSPGGTGVRKQYF. CDR3 DNA sequence: TGTGCCAGCAGCCCGGGAGGGACCGGGGTTCGGAAGCAGTACTTC.

The rearrangement links TRBV30 to TRBJ1-1, with 9 nucleotides matching TRBD1. CDR1 GTSNPN and CDR2 SVGIG come from the germline V gene (reference sequence). This CDR3 is built from 15 residues. Trimming at V came to 2 bases and at J to 5 bases, leaving 9 bases not matched to a gene. The CDR3 spells CAWSLWTGVRTEAFF. The CDR3 DNA is TGTGCCTGGAGTTTGTGGACAGGGGTTAGAACTGAAGCTTTCTTT.

The genes are TRBV29-1 and TRBJ2-1; 7 bases match TRBD2. The CDR3 sequence is 13 residues long. V dropped 7 bases and J dropped 10; count of bases not matched to a gene: 13. The V gene's germline CDR1 is SQVTM and CDR2 ANQGSEA. Here the CDR3 DNA reads TGCAGCGCCCCTATTAGCGGGTGGGCCGAGCAGTTCTTC. Protein sequence: CSAPISGWAEQFF.

The chain employs TRBV7-9 and TRBJ2-1; TRBD2 matches 12 bases. CDR1 and CDR2 from the germline V gene are SEHNR and FQNEAQ (reference sequence). V lost 6 bases, J lost 9 bases, and 0 bases stayed unmatched. There are 12 residues in the CDR3. CDR3 nucleotide sequence: TGTGCCAGCAGACTAGCGGGGGGTGAGCAGTTCTTC. Its translation: CASRLAGGEQFF.

This clone was counted once. This CDR3 is CASSMDAGGENYGYTF. In DNA, the CDR3 is TGTGCCAGTAGTATGGACGCCGGAGGAGAAAACTATGGCTACACCTTC. The chain links TRBV19 to TRBJ1-2; D not certain. The CDR3 runs to 16 residues. The V gene's germline CDR1 is LNHDA and CDR2 SQIVND (reference sequence). Trimming removed 3 bases at V and 2 bases at J, with 16 bases between.

The V gene is TRBV4-2, the J gene TRBJ2-5; weak D call: TRBD1 (5 bases). Germline lookup yields CDR1 LGHNA and CDR2 YNFKEQ. V was cut by 0 bases and J by 4 bases, with 12 bases left in between. The CDR3 covers 15 residues. The CDR3 reads CASSQDQGEGETQYF. The CDR3 nucleotides are TGTGCCAGCAGCCAAGATCAAGGGGAAGGAGAGACCCAGTACTTC.

The CDR3 DNA follows: TGTGCCAGCAGTGAATGGAGCAATCAGCCCCAGCATTTT. Its translation is CASSEWSNQPQHF. The rearrangement joins TRBV2 to TRBJ1-5; D remains unclear. Germline CDR1 and CDR2: SNHLY and FYNNEI. V lost 2 bases and J lost 1, with 3 bases in between. There are 13 residues in the CDR3.

This chain connects TRBV10-3 to TRBJ2-5; D not resolved. Trimming took 1 base from V and 1 from J, leaving 1 base between them. The CDR3 loop spans 12 amino acids. Looked up from germline, CDR1 is ENHRY and CDR2 is SYGVKD. CDR3: CAISEFQETQYF. The CDR3 nucleotides are TGTGCCATCAGTGAGTTCCAAGAGACCCAGTACTTC.